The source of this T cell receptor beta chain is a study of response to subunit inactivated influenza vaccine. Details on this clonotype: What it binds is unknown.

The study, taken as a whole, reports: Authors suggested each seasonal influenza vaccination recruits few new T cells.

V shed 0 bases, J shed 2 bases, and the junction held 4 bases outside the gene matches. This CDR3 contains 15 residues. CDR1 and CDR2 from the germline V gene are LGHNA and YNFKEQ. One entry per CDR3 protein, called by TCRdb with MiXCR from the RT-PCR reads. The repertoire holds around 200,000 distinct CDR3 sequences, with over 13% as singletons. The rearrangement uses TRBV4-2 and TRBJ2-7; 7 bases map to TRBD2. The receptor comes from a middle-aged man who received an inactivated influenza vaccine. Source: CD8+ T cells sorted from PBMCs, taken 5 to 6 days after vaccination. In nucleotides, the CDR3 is TGTGCCAGCAGCCAAGAATGGGAGGGCCCCTACGAGCAGTACTTC. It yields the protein CASSQEWEGPYEQYF.